A single sample is the source of the 5 T cell receptor beta chains below, sequenced in a study of blood T cells in healthy people across ages. Primers used in a second PCR of roughly 7 to 12 cycles were a sample-barcoded 5' primer and a J-beta primer mix. TCRdb re-called the 5' RACE reads through MiXCR, storing one row per CDR3 protein. The sample lists some 1,800,000 distinct CDR3 sequences; about two fifths were seen once. Sequencing used blood. The origin of the receptors is a human donor in good health.

This clonotype was observed a handful of times. The chain employs TRBV7-2 and TRBJ2-3, with D unclear. Germline CDR1 and CDR2: SGHTA and FQGNSA. The V gene lost 3 bases and the J gene lost 7 bases, with 8 bases spanning the gap. The CDR3 has 12 amino acids. This CDR3 reads CASSFPANTQYF. The CDR3 bases are TGTGCCAGCAGCTTTCCAGCCAATACGCAGTATTTT.

This clonotype was detected only a few times. The gene calls are TRBV10-3 and TRBJ2-1, with TRBD1 matching 10 bases. After removal of 6 bases from V and 7 bases from J, the junction contained 3 bases not matched to a gene. Germline CDR1 reads ENHRY; CDR2 reads SYGVKD. This CDR3 has 13 amino acids. The CDR3 loop is CAISTGQGNEQFF. CDR3 nucleotide sequence: TGTGCCATCAGCACGGGACAGGGGAATGAGCAGTTCTTC.

Note on this clonotype: A read error may be the cause here, since a much bigger clone is one base away. The chain couples TRBV5-8 to TRBJ1-6; D is undetermined. CDR3 length: 12 amino acids. Trimming shortened V by 1 base and J by 11 bases, and 7 bases separated the two germline ends. The germline gives CDR1 SGHTS, CDR2 YDEGEE. Here the CDR3 DNA reads TGTGCCAGCAGCTTGTTGAATCCACCCCTCCACTTT. It is translated as CASSLLNPPLHF. The full variable domain, its missing parts supplied by reference TRBV5-8 and TRBJ1-6, is EAGVTQSPTHLIKTRGQQATLRCSPISGHTSVYWYQQALGLGLQFLLWYDEGEERNRGNFPPRFSGRQFPNYSSELNVNALELEDSALYLCASSLLNPPLHFGNGTRLTVT.

The J gene is TRBJ2-6, the V gene TRBV7-9; 9 nucleotides match TRBD2. The V segment lost 5 bases and the J segment 0 bases; nucleotides outside the gene matches: 8. The CDR3 length is 18 residues. Germline CDR1 reads SEHNR; CDR2 reads FQNEAQ (reference sequence). CDR3: CASSKKTSGNSGANVLTF. The CDR3 nucleotides read TGTGCCAGCAGCAAAAAGACTAGCGGAAACTCTGGGGCCAACGTCCTGACTTTC.

In nucleotides, the CDR3 is TGTGCCAGCAGCGTAAGCCAGGGTACGGTTGGTGAAAAACTGTTTTTT. It encodes CASSVSQGTVGEKLFF. This chain joins TRBV9 and TRBJ1-4; weak D call: TRBD1 (5 bases). The V end lost 1 base, the J end lost 7 bases, and 17 bases lay between the germline ends. CDR3 length equals 16 residues. CDR1 is SGDLS and CDR2 is YYNGEE in the germline V gene.